This passage covers 26 T cell receptor beta chains from one sample sequenced in a study of blood T cell repertoires in COVID-19. Sequencing used immunoSEQ multiplex PCR; TCRdb keeps in-frame clones, though not all of them. The table lists about 120,000 clones, around three quarters of them singletons. Sequenced: peripheral blood. These receptors were taken from a man between 60 and 70 years old with active or convalescent COVID-19.

In its sample, this clone was seen a few times. The chain is built from TRBV4-3 and TRBJ1-3, with a possible D match to TRBD1 (6 bases). The CDR3 spans 15 residues. Germline V gene data show CDR1 as LGHNA and CDR2 as YSLEER. The ends were cut back, 2 bases at V and 2 bases at J, with 10 bases in the middle. CDR3 sequence: CASSQSGAAGNTIYF. CDR3 in DNA: TGCGCCAGCAGCCAATCAGGGGCTGCTGGAAACACCATATATTTT.

This chain connects TRBV19 to TRBJ1-1; D perhaps matches TRBD1 (5 bases). The germline V and J ends were trimmed by 3 bases and 6 bases, with 11 bases remaining between them. The V gene's germline CDR1 is LNHDA and CDR2 SQIVND (reference sequence). This CDR3 comprises 13 residues. CDR3 in DNA: TGTGCCAGTAGTATCCCAGGGTGGGCTGAAGCTTTCTTT. As protein: CASSIPGWAEAFF.

This clone was recorded at least ten times. The V and J genes are TRBV11-2 and TRBJ1-1; D is ambiguous. Germline assignment: CDR1 SGHAT and CDR2 FQNNGV. Trimming removed 3 bases from V and 7 bases from J, with 9 bases in between. The CDR3 has 12 amino acids. The CDR3 sequence: CASSFGLSEAFF. The CDR3 DNA is TGTGCCAGCAGCTTTGGACTAAGTGAAGCTTTCTTT.

The chain joins TRBV5-7 to TRBJ2-1; 14 bases match TRBD2. TRBV5-7 counts as an open reading frame of uncertain function. V lost 3 bases to trimming and J lost 8 bases; unmatched junction nucleotides: 10. The CDR3 covers 17 residues. The CDR3 DNA sequence: TGTGCCAGCAGCTCCCGGACTAGCGGGAGGCACGTTGATGAGCAGTTCTTC. It specifies CASSSRTSGRHVDEQFF.

This chain uses TRBV5-1 with TRBJ2-7; 7 nucleotides agree with TRBD2. V dropped 4 bases and J dropped 6; count of bases not matched to a gene: 10. The CDR3 has 14 amino acids. Germline V gene data show CDR1 as SGHRS and CDR2 as YFSETQ. The CDR3 DNA is TGCGCCAGCAGCCCTCAACCTTCGGGGGGCGAGCAGTACTTC. Encoded protein: CASSPQPSGGEQYF.

The chain recombines TRBV7-2 with TRBJ2-7; 7 bases map to TRBD2. Trimming took 3 bases from V and 4 from J; bases not matched to a gene: 9. The CDR3 loop spans 15 amino acids. CDR1 SGHTA and CDR2 FQGNSA come from the germline V gene. This chain's CDR3 is CASSLRPGGTYEQYF. The CDR3 nucleotides are TGTGCCAGCAGCTTGAGACCGGGGGGAACGTACGAGCAGTACTTC. The full variable domain, with the rest looked up from reference TRBV7-2 and TRBJ2-7, is GAGVSQSPSNKVTEKGKDVELRCDPISGHTALYWYRQSLGQGLEFLIYFQGNSAPDKSGLPSDRFSAERTGGSVSTLTIQRTQQEDSAVYLCASSLRPGGTYEQYFGPGTRLTVT.

This chain links TRBV5-1 with TRBJ2-7, with TRBD1 as a possible D gene (7 bases). Trimming stripped 4 bases from V and 7 bases from J, with 18 bases between. Germline V CDR1 and CDR2: SGHRS, YFSETQ. The CDR3 length is 14 residues. CDR3 sequence reads: CASSGNTQGGEQYF. In DNA form, the CDR3 reads TGCGCCAGCAGCGGCAACACCCAGGGGGGAGAGCAGTACTTC.

This chain uses TRBV5-1 with TRBJ2-7; tentatively, D is TRBD1 (6 bases). The germline V gene has CDR1 SGHRS and CDR2 YFSETQ. Between the trimmed V and J ends, which lost 0 bases and 1 base, there was a span of 14 bases. The CDR3 runs to 16 residues. CDR3 loop: CASSLDVQGPSYEQYF. CDR3 nucleotide sequence: TGCGCCAGCAGCTTGGATGTTCAGGGGCCTTCCTACGAGCAGTACTTC. Complete variable domain (other parts from reference TRBV5-1 and TRBJ2-7): KAGVTQTPRYLIKTRGQQVTLSCSPISGHRSVSWYQQTPGQGLQFLFEYFSETQRNKGNFPGRFSGRQFSNSRSEMNVSTLELGDSALYLCASSLDVQGPSYEQYFGPGTRLTVT.

The chain joins TRBV11-2 to TRBJ2-1; 8 bases align to TRBD2. Germline V gene sequence: CDR1 SGHAT, CDR2 FQNNGV. The CDR3 loop spans 17 amino acids. V lost 5 bases to trimming and J lost 7 bases; unmatched junction nucleotides: 16. CDR3 DNA: TGTGCCAGCAGCCTTGATTCGACGGGGGGGGTTTGGAATGAGCAGTTCTTC. Translation gives CASSLDSTGGVWNEQFF.

The chain carries TRBV7-2 and TRBJ2-5; weak D call: TRBD1 (5 bases). The CDR3 length is 13 residues. From germline, CDR1 is SGHTA and CDR2 FQGNSA. Trimming shortened V by 1 base and J by 5 bases, and 8 bases separated the two germline ends. The CDR3 is CASSLGGWETQYF. In nucleotides, the CDR3 is TGTGCCAGCAGCTTAGGGGGCTGGGAGACCCAGTACTTC.

This sequence joins TRBV2 and TRBJ2-3, with a tentative D call TRBD1 (6 bases). V lost 3 bases, J lost 2 bases, and 9 bases lay in between. CDR3 size: 14 residues. Germline-derived CDR1 and CDR2 are SNHLY and FYNNEI. For the CDR3, the DNA is TGTGCCAGCAGTGACAGGGGTTCCACAGATACGCAGTATTTT. This sequence encodes CASSDRGSTDTQYF.

This chain connects TRBV28 to TRBJ2-7, with D perhaps TRBD2 (6 bases). This CDR3 is 14 amino acids long. The V gene lost 2 bases and the J gene lost 6 bases, with 14 bases spanning the gap. Germline V lookup: CDR1 MDHEN, CDR2 SYDVKM. CDR3 region: CASSLVVAAGEQYF. Here the CDR3 DNA reads TGTGCCAGCAGTTTAGTCGTAGCGGCAGGCGAGCAGTACTTC.

The V gene is TRBV6-6, the J gene TRBJ2-5; possible D gene TRBD1, 5 bases. The length of the CDR3 is 12 residues. Trimming took off 2 bases at V and 4 bases at J, with 5 bases between the two ends. CDR1 MNHNY and CDR2 SVGAGI come from the germline V gene (reference sequence). The CDR3 DNA sequence: TGTGCCAGCAGTTACAGGGGAGAGACCCAGTACTTC. This gives the protein CASSYRGETQYF.

CDR3 DNA: TGTGCCAGCAGTTTATCGGGGACTAGTCGAAAGGGGGAGCAGTACTTC. Translation gives CASSLSGTSRKGEQYF. The V call is TRBV27, the J call TRBJ2-7; 8 nucleotides align to TRBD2. The CDR3 consists of 16 residues. The germline V gene has CDR1 MNHEY and CDR2 SMNVEV (reference sequence). Trimming cost V 0 bases and J 7 bases; bases outside gene matches: 11.

The chain couples TRBV19 to TRBJ2-1; D not certain. Trimming shortened V by 0 bases and J by 4 bases, and 13 bases separated the two germline ends. The CDR3 has 16 amino acids. Germline lookup yields CDR1 LNHDA and CDR2 SQIVND (reference sequence). The CDR3 sequence is CASSIDHQMKYNEQFF. CDR3 DNA: TGTGCCAGTAGTATAGATCACCAGATGAAATACAATGAGCAGTTCTTC.

This chain uses TRBV28 with TRBJ1-2; 11 bases fit TRBD1. Germline CDR1 MDHEN, CDR2 SYDVKM. The CDR3 covers 16 residues. J lost 1 base, V lost 8 bases, and 9 bases had no gene match. The CDR3 spells CASGTGGGGINYGYTF. The CDR3 region has the DNA TGTGCCAGCGGGACAGGGGGAGGGGGGATTAACTATGGCTACACCTTC.

The rearrangement links TRBV18 to TRBJ2-1; 7 nucleotides align to TRBD1. The CDR3 covers 17 residues. Germline V CDR1 and CDR2: KGHSH, LQKENI. Trimming removed 1 base from V and 0 bases from J; junction bases left unmatched: 6. The CDR3 reads CASSPLTTGSSYNEQFF. The CDR3 DNA reads TGTGCCAGCTCACCACTTACGACAGGGAGCTCCTACAATGAGCAGTTCTTC.

The chain is built from TRBV9 and TRBJ2-1, with D maybe TRBD2 (5 bases). This CDR3 spans 18 amino acids. In germline, CDR1 is SGDLS, CDR2 YYNGEE. V was clipped by 3 bases and J by 5 bases, with 24 bases between them. CDR3 in amino acids: CASSAQRGLRTVNNEQFF. The CDR3 DNA is TGTGCCAGCAGCGCCCAACGAGGGTTGAGGACGGTGAACAATGAGCAGTTCTTC.

CDR3 sequence (DNA): TGTGCCAGCAGCTTCGGACTTTTGGATAGGGAGCTGTTTTTT. This codes for CASSFGLLDRELFF. The chain employs TRBV7-3 and TRBJ2-2; the D gene is possibly TRBD2 (5 bases). CDR1 is SGHTA, CDR2 FQGTGA, per germline. Trimming removed 3 bases at V and 9 bases at J, with 14 bases between. The CDR3 consists of 14 residues.

V gene TRBV4-3 combines with J gene TRBJ2-1, with D unclear. V was shortened by 0 bases and J by 10 bases, with 22 bases between the two germline ends. The CDR3 is made up of 17 amino acids. From germline, CDR1 is LGHNA and CDR2 YSLEER. The CDR3 region is CASSQDPSASLRYEQFF. CDR3 coding DNA: TGCGCCAGCAGCCAAGATCCCAGCGCCTCCTTACGATACGAGCAGTTCTTC.

This chain joins TRBV15 and TRBJ2-3, with D possibly being TRBD1 (5 bases). V dropped 1 base and J dropped 2 bases, with 7 bases sitting between them. CDR1 and CDR2 from the germline V gene are LNHNV and YYDKDF (reference sequence). This CDR3 region has 14 residues. The CDR3 sequence is CATSRGQTTDTQYF. The CDR3 bases are TGTGCCACCAGCAGAGGACAGACCACAGATACGCAGTATTTT.

CDR3 in amino acids: CASSEAGGSHQPQHF. CDR3 nucleotides: TGTGCCAGCAGTGAAGCGGGAGGATCTCATCAGCCCCAGCATTTT. This sequence joins TRBV2 and TRBJ1-5; D is unresolved. This CDR3 region has 15 residues. Between the trimmed V and J ends, which lost 0 bases and 5 bases, there was a span of 11 bases. Germline V lookup: CDR1 SNHLY, CDR2 FYNNEI.

The genes are TRBV19 and TRBJ1-1; 9 nucleotides match TRBD1. This CDR3 comprises 13 residues. J gave up 6 bases and V 6 bases, and 5 bases lay outside the gene matches. The V gene's germline CDR1 is LNHDA and CDR2 SQIVND (reference sequence). CDR3 in DNA: TGTGCCAGTAGATTTGACAGGGGGGCTGAAGCTTTCTTT. Translating it yields CASRFDRGAEAFF.

V gene TRBV5-1 combines with J gene TRBJ2-1, with 11 bases identical to TRBD2. Per germline, CDR1 SGHRS and CDR2 YFSETQ. The J segment lost 7 bases and the V segment lost 3 bases, leaving 9 bases of the junction unmatched. The CDR3 has 16 residues. The CDR3 DNA follows: TGCGCCAGCAGCTCCCGACTAGCGGGGAGGGGTAATGAGCAGTTCTTC. Protein: CASSSRLAGRGNEQFF.

The chain combines TRBV7-9 with TRBJ1-6, with TRBD1 matching over 11 bases. Germline V lookup: CDR1 SEHNR, CDR2 FQNEAQ (reference sequence). V trimming: 1 base; J trimming: 9 bases; junction bases outside the gene matches: 2. The CDR3 sequence is 15 residues long. The CDR3 DNA reads as TGTGCCAGCAGCTTAGGGACAGGGGGCACTTCACCCCTCCACTTT. Translated: CASSLGTGGTSPLHF.

V is TRBV5-1 and J is TRBJ2-3; D ambiguous. The CDR3 totals 15 residues. Germline assignment: CDR1 SGHRS and CDR2 YFSETQ. V was pared by 2 bases and J by 4 bases, with 14 bases between. The CDR3 is CASSFPRPTADTQYF. The CDR3 nucleotides are TGCGCCAGCAGCTTCCCCAGGCCTACGGCAGATACGCAGTATTTT. The whole variable domain, filled in from reference TRBV5-1 and TRBJ2-3, reads KAGVTQTPRYLIKTRGQQVTLSCSPISGHRSVSWYQQTPGQGLQFLFEYFSETQRNKGNFPGRFSGRQFSNSRSEMNVSTLELGDSALYLCASSFPRPTADTQYFGPGTRLTVL.